This T cell receptor beta chain was recorded in a study of PD-L1 blockade in urothelial cancer. Study information: Anywhere from 0 to 3 prior chemotherapy regimens had been received by patients. Blood gave a median about 150,000 T cells.

As for time point: peripheral blood 6 weeks after treatment start. Sample numbers ranged from 1 to 8 per patient, encompassing pretreatment and on-treatment collections. Some clones are missing from TCRdb's copy, which holds only in-frame ones; the method was immunoSEQ multiplex PCR. The sample includes some 110,000 clones, approximately 90% of them seen just once. The length of the CDR3 is 13 residues. Germline V lookup: CDR1 SGHRS, CDR2 YFSETQ. V lost 8 bases and J lost 3, with 14 bases in between. This material consisted of PBMCs, taken around atezolizumab (anti-PD-L1) treatment. The chain recombines TRBV5-1 with TRBJ1-1; D is possibly TRBD1 (5 bases). The receptor's source is a man between 60 and 70 years old with urothelial cancer. The CDR3 sequence: CASHQGGYTEAFF. In nucleotides, the CDR3 is TGCGCCAGTCATCAGGGAGGGTACACTGAAGCTTTCTTT.